Following are 22 T cell receptor beta chains from one sample sequenced in a study of Ad26.COV2.S vaccination and SARS-CoV-2 variants. Described treatment: roughly 20 received Ad26.COV2.S at low or high dose, single or two shots; 5 received placebo; per-sample allocation not given. Following the first vaccine or placebo injection, samples were taken on day 63. Sequenced by immunoSEQ multiplex PCR; TCRdb stores in-frame clones only, minus some. The sample consists of about 350,000 clones, roughly nine tenths of them appearing once. Material: peripheral blood, obtained in a trial of Ad26.COV2.S vaccine versus placebo. Every receptor here comes from a person aged 18-65 years who received the Ad26.COV2.S COVID-19 vaccine or a placebo.

This clone was observed a few times. The J gene is TRBJ1-5, the V gene TRBV6-5; D might be TRBD1 (6 bases). Trimming took 4 bases from V and 1 from J, leaving 14 bases between them. CDR1 is MNHEY and CDR2 is SVGAGI in the germline V gene. The CDR3 runs 16 residues. This chain's CDR3 is CASSLRGGASNQPQHF. Written as DNA, the CDR3 is TGTGCCAGCAGTTTAAGGGGGGGGGCCAGCAATCAGCCCCAGCATTTT.

V and J are TRBV6-5 and TRBJ1-5; 9 nucleotides match TRBD1. Losses at the gene ends were 6 bases for V and 1 base for J; bases not matched to a gene: 4. The CDR3 loop spans 15 amino acids. Germline assignment: CDR1 MNHEY and CDR2 SVGAGI. The CDR3 sequence is CASRSGQGSNQPQHF. The CDR3 DNA reads as TGTGCCAGCAGATCAGGACAGGGGAGCAATCAGCCCCAGCATTTT.

In DNA, the CDR3 is TGTGCCAGCAGCCCTCGCCCAGCGGAGGTAACCGGGGAGCTGTTTTTT. Its protein product is CASSPRPAEVTGELFF. The chain employs TRBV6-2 or TRBV6-3 and TRBJ2-2; D possibly corresponds to TRBD2 (5 bases). In germline, CDR1 is MNHEY, CDR2 SVGEGT. The CDR3 covers 16 residues. V lost 6 bases and J lost 5, with 19 bases in between.

This clone was seen only once. The chain combines TRBV7-2 with TRBJ1-2, with D possibly being TRBD1 (5 bases). This CDR3 comprises 13 residues. V lost 3 bases, J lost 4 bases, and 9 bases lay in between. Germline CDR1 reads SGHTA; CDR2 reads FQGNSA. The CDR3 DNA reads TGTGCCAGCAGCTTGGTCAGGGTCTATGGCTACACCTTC. It encodes CASSLVRVYGYTF.

The V gene is TRBV7-8, the J gene TRBJ1-2, with unresolved D. The CDR3 runs 14 residues. Germline loops: CDR1 SGHVS, CDR2 FQNEAQ. Trimming took off 1 base at V and 4 bases at J, with 10 bases between the two ends. CDR3 residues: CASSLGWARYGYTF. Here the CDR3 DNA reads TGTGCCAGCAGCTTAGGATGGGCGCGCTATGGCTACACCTTC.

This sequence joins TRBV7-9 and TRBJ2-5; D possibly corresponds to TRBD1 (5 bases). V dropped 1 base and J dropped 2 bases, with 8 bases sitting between them. The CDR3 extends over 14 amino acids. Germline-derived CDR1 and CDR2 are SEHNR and FQNEAQ (reference sequence). The CDR3 region is CASSLGQHQETQYF. The CDR3 nucleotides read TGTGCCAGCAGCTTAGGACAGCATCAAGAGACCCAGTACTTC.

The gene calls are TRBV5-1 and TRBJ1-1; TRBD1 aligns across 8 bases. The J segment lost 1 base and the V segment lost 0 bases, leaving 5 bases of the junction unmatched. This CDR3 spans 16 amino acids. Germline V CDR1 and CDR2: SGHRS, YFSETQ. This CDR3 reads CASSLGPGQENTEAFF. The CDR3 nucleotides read TGCGCCAGCAGCTTGGGCCCGGGACAGGAGAACACTGAAGCTTTCTTT. The variable domain in full, completed from reference TRBV5-1 and TRBJ1-1, reads KAGVTQTPRYLIKTRGQQVTLSCSPISGHRSVSWYQQTPGQGLQFLFEYFSETQRNKGNFPGRFSGRQFSNSRSEMNVSTLELGDSALYLCASSLGPGQENTEAFFGQGTRLTVV.

The chain has TRBV6-5 and TRBJ2-6; 8 bases are shared with TRBD2. The CDR3 spans 16 residues. V gave up 2 bases and J gave up 1 base; unmatched junction bases: 1. Germline V gene sequence: CDR1 MNHEY, CDR2 SVGAGI. The CDR3 DNA follows: TGTGCCAGCAGTTACGTAGCGGGATCTGGGGCCAACGTCCTGACTTTC. Its protein is CASSYVAGSGANVLTF.

The rearrangement joins TRBV5-6 to TRBJ2-3; 9 bases map to TRBD2. After removal of 7 bases from V and 6 bases from J, the junction contained 6 bases not matched to a gene. Germline loops: CDR1 SGHDT, CDR2 YYEEEE. The CDR3 totals 13 residues. CDR3 amino acids: CASLLAGVDTQYF. CDR3 in DNA: TGTGCCAGCCTATTAGCGGGAGTCGATACGCAGTATTTT.

The chain combines TRBV30 with TRBJ2-7; TRBD1 matches 7 bases. This CDR3 has 13 amino acids. J was trimmed by 3 bases and V by 2 bases; bases with no gene match: 4. Germline V CDR1 and CDR2: GTSNPN, SVGIG (reference sequence). In DNA form, the CDR3 reads TGTGCCTGGAGTTCACAGGGGATCTACGAGCAGTACTTC. As protein: CAWSSQGIYEQYF.

The chain joins TRBV28 to TRBJ2-5; D is perhaps TRBD2 (5 bases). The V end was cut by 10 bases, the J end by 1 base, with 10 bases between. Germline V lookup: CDR1 MDHEN, CDR2 SYDVKM. The CDR3 runs to 12 residues. The CDR3 sequence is CAIRDFQETQYF. CDR3 sequence (DNA): TGTGCCATCCGGGATTTCCAAGAGACCCAGTACTTC. Looking up the rest from reference TRBV28 and TRBJ2-5 gives the full variable domain: DVKVTQSSRYLVKRTGEKVFLECVQDMDHENMFWYRQDPGLGLRLIYFSYDVKMKEKGDIPEGYSVSREKKERFSLILESASTNQTSMYLCAIRDFQETQYFGPGTRLLVL.

This clone showed up just once. The chain links TRBV6-2 or TRBV6-3 to TRBJ2-5, with unresolved D. This CDR3 has 11 amino acids. The germline CDR1 and CDR2 sequences are MNHEY and SVGEGT. V was shortened by 1 base and J by 5 bases, with 2 bases between the two germline ends. The CDR3 bases are TGTGCCAGCAGTTACTGGGAGACCCAGTACTTC. The encoded protein is CASSYWETQYF.

A remark on this clone: This CDR3 is also generated by other DNA sequences in the sample. The V call is TRBV5-4, the J call TRBJ2-5, with D uncertain. Germline values: CDR1 SGHNT, CDR2 YYREEE (reference sequence). Trimming shortened V by 1 base and J by 2 bases, and 0 bases separated the two germline ends. CDR3 length: 11 amino acids. The CDR3 DNA is TGTGCCAGCAGCTTGCAAGAGACCCAGTACTTC. It codes for CASSLQETQYF. The full variable domain, completed using reference TRBV5-4 and TRBJ2-5, is ETGVTQSPTHLIKTRGQQVTLRCSSQSGHNTVSWYQQALGQGPQFIFQYYREEENGRGNFPPRFSGLQFPNYSSELNVNALELDDSALYLCASSLQETQYFGPGTRLLVL.

V gene TRBV9 combines with J gene TRBJ1-2; unclear D gene. Germline-derived CDR1 and CDR2 are SGDLS and YYNGEE. V was pared by 4 bases and J by 0 bases, with 16 bases between. The CDR3 sequence is 16 residues long. For the CDR3, the DNA is TGTGCCAGCAGCCCTCAGCCAGAAAATACTAACTATGGCTACACCTTC. Protein sequence: CASSPQPENTNYGYTF.

This chain links TRBV15 with TRBJ2-2; D call uncertain. Trimming shortened V by 1 base and J by 6 bases, and 6 bases separated the two germline ends. The CDR3 contains 13 residues. Germline CDR1 and CDR2: LNHNV and YYDKDF (reference sequence). CDR3 coding DNA: TGTGCCACCAGCAGAGGGGCGGCCGGGGAGCTGTTTTTT. Translated, it gives CATSRGAAGELFF. The full variable domain, rest sourced from reference TRBV15 and TRBJ2-2, is DAMVIQNPRYQVTQFGKPVTLSCSQTLNHNVMYWYQQKSSQAPKLLFHYYDKDFNNEADTPDNFQSRRPNTSFCFLDIRSPGLGDTAMYLCATSRGAAGELFFGEGSRLTVL.

The CDR3 DNA reads as TGTGCCAGCAGTTTGTTAAGCTCCTACGAGCAGTACTTC. Translated: CASSLLSSYEQYF. The gene calls are TRBV28 and TRBJ2-7, with D uncertain. CDR3 size: 13 residues. CDR1 is MDHEN and CDR2 is SYDVKM in the germline V gene. V lost 3 bases, J lost 0 bases, and 6 bases lay in between.

About this clone itself: Other DNA sequences in the sample encode the same CDR3. The chain joins TRBV18 to TRBJ1-1; no clear D. Germline loops: CDR1 KGHSH, CDR2 LQKENI. The CDR3 length is 13 residues. V was cut by 2 bases and J by 1 base, with 5 bases left in between. CDR3 sequence reads: CASSPGQNTEAFF. DNA for the CDR3: TGTGCCAGCTCACCAGGGCAGAACACTGAAGCTTTCTTT.

V usage is TRBV6-6 and J usage is TRBJ1-2; a weak D match, TRBD1 (5 bases). The ends were cut back, 6 bases at V and 1 base at J, with 9 bases in the middle. The CDR3 spans 13 residues. CDR1 and CDR2 (germline): MNHNY, SVGAGI (reference sequence). The CDR3 sequence is CASRRDGNYGYTF. Here the CDR3 DNA reads TGTGCCAGCAGACGGGACGGTAACTATGGCTACACCTTC.

V and J are TRBV6-2 or TRBV6-3 and TRBJ2-2, with TRBD1 identical over 9 bases. The junction had 6 bases not matched to a gene; V was cut back by 5 bases and J by 5 bases. CDR3 length: 15 residues. The germline gives CDR1 MNHEY, CDR2 SVGEGT. The CDR3 is CASSRTGVETGELFF. Written as DNA, the CDR3 is TGTGCCAGCAGTCGGACAGGGGTAGAGACCGGGGAGCTGTTTTTT.

The chain recombines TRBV5-1 with TRBJ1-4; 8 bases line up with TRBD1. V was pared by 6 bases and J by 8 bases, with 9 bases of the junction left unmatched. Germline V gene sequence: CDR1 SGHRS, CDR2 YFSETQ. The CDR3 runs to 14 residues. The CDR3 DNA sequence: TGCGCCAGCACTAAGGACAGGGTCCGCGAAAAACTGTTTTTT. This translates into CASTKDRVREKLFF.

The rearrangement links TRBV5-4 to TRBJ1-1; D unresolved. Germline-derived CDR1 and CDR2 are SGHNT and YYREEE (reference sequence). CDR3 length equals 12 residues. Trimming took 3 bases from V and 1 from J, leaving 4 bases between them. The CDR3 region is CASSSANTEAFF. The CDR3 nucleotides read TGTGCCAGCAGCTCGGCGAACACTGAAGCTTTCTTT.

The gene calls are TRBV5-6 and TRBJ1-5, with D uncertain. Germline values: CDR1 SGHDT, CDR2 YYEEEE. The V gene lost 0 bases and the J gene lost 1 base, with 5 bases spanning the gap. This CDR3 has 14 amino acids. CDR3 loop: CASSLGLSNQPQHF. The CDR3 DNA reads TGTGCCAGCAGCTTGGGGCTCAGCAATCAGCCCCAGCATTTT.